The 20 T cell receptor beta chains presented below share a single source sample, sequenced in a study of T cells in Graves' hyperthyroidism and ophthalmopathy. TCR beta CDR3 region amplification was performed from RNA transcripts. First-round RT-PCR targeting the TCR CDR3 was performed with the HTBI primer set. One entry per CDR3 protein results from TCRdb running MiXCR on the multiplex PCR reads. The sample carries a few hundred thousand distinct CDR3 sequences, approximately 44% recorded once. Input material: peripheral blood or thyroid tissue (not recorded which). The origin of the receptors is a woman younger than 30 with Graves' hyperthyroidism.

For the CDR3, the DNA is TGTGCCAGCCGGGGGACTAGCGGGAGCATCACCGGGGAGCTGTTTTTT. It specifies CASRGTSGSITGELFF. The chain is built from TRBV6-4 and TRBJ2-2, with TRBD2 matching 14 bases. This CDR3 comprises 16 residues. J was trimmed by 4 bases and V by 8 bases; bases with no gene match: 6. In germline, CDR1 is MRHNA, CDR2 SNTAGT.

The chain is built from TRBV20-1 and TRBJ1-1, with 7 bases aligning to TRBD1. The CDR3 contains 13 residues. Unmatched junction bases numbered 6, after V lost 6 bases and J lost 2 bases. Germline V gene lookup returns CDR1 DFQATT and CDR2 SNEGSKA (reference sequence). The chain's CDR3 is CSAGEGGNTEAFF. In nucleotides, the CDR3 is TGCAGTGCCGGGGAAGGGGGCAACACTGAAGCTTTCTTT.

This rearrangement joins TRBV6-5 to TRBJ2-5, with 8 bases aligning to TRBD1. The germline V gene has CDR1 MNHEY and CDR2 SVGAGI. This CDR3 has 15 amino acids. V trimming: 6 bases; J trimming: 5 bases; junction bases outside the gene matches: 11. The chain's CDR3 is CASRDSDRDHETQYF. CDR3 in DNA: TGTGCCAGCAGAGACTCGGACAGGGATCACGAGACCCAGTACTTC.

About this clonotype itself: A much larger clone lies a single base off, so this may be a read error. The rearrangement links TRBV20-1 to TRBJ2-7, with TRBD2 as a possible D gene (5 bases). The J call is in doubt because the DNA end fits TRBJ2-1 better. The length of the CDR3 is 15 residues. CDR1 DFQATT and CDR2 SNEGSKA come from the germline V gene (reference sequence). CDR3 nucleotides: TGCAGTGCTTTGAATTTGAGGGTGACCTCCTACGAGCAGTTCTTC. Translation gives CSALNLRVTSYEQFF.

The CDR3 coding sequence is TGTGCTAGTGGTTTGGTAATGAGCCATAAAGTGGCCGGGGAGCTGTTTTTT. Protein sequence: CASGLVMSHKVAGELFF. V gene TRBV12-5 combines with J gene TRBJ2-2; no clear D gene. Germline-derived CDR1 and CDR2 are LGHNT and FRNRAP. Trimming pared 0 bases from V and 6 bases from J, leaving 17 bases between. The CDR3 spans 17 residues.

The chain has TRBV7-2 and TRBJ1-4; D remains ambiguous. Trimming shortened V by 5 bases and J by 13 bases, and 5 bases separated the two germline ends. Germline V gene sequence: CDR1 SGHTA, CDR2 FQGNSA. The CDR3 loop spans 9 amino acids. The CDR3 DNA sequence: TGTGCCAGCAGCGCGGGACTGTTTTTT. Its translation: CASSAGLFF.

At least ten counts were recorded for this clonotype. The rearrangement links TRBV20-1 to TRBJ2-7, with D possibly matching TRBD2 (6 bases). Germline values: CDR1 DFQATT, CDR2 SNEGSKA (reference sequence). The CDR3 runs to 11 residues. Trimming took off 3 bases at V and 4 bases at J, with 7 bases between the two ends. As DNA, the CDR3 is TGCAGTGCTAGGCGGGATTACGAGCAGTACTTC. Translation: CSARRDYEQYF.

This clonotype was found once. The V gene is TRBV29-1, the J gene TRBJ2-5; no reliable D call. This CDR3 has 11 residues. Trimming shortened V by 8 bases and J by 5 bases, and 12 bases separated the two germline ends. The germline V gene has CDR1 SQVTM and CDR2 ANQGSEA. As DNA, the CDR3 is TGCAGCATAAAGGGTCTGGAGACCCAGTACTTC. Its protein is CSIKGLETQYF.

The chain joins TRBV7-2 to TRBJ1-5, with D perhaps TRBD1 (6 bases). The CDR3 sequence is 15 residues long. Germline CDR1 is SGHTA and CDR2 is FQGNSA. Trimming took 5 bases from V and 5 from J, leaving 16 bases between them. For the CDR3, the DNA is TGTGCCAGCAGCCTCGAACAGGGCTTGGATCAGCCCCAGCATTTT. It translates to CASSLEQGLDQPQHF.

V and J are TRBV24-1 and TRBJ2-2, with 13 bases lining up with TRBD2. Germline CDR1 reads KGHDR; CDR2 reads SFDVKD. This CDR3 comprises 18 residues. V trimming: 9 bases; J trimming: 7 bases; junction bases outside the gene matches: 16. The CDR3 region has the DNA TGTGCCACCCCTCCTAGGACGTGGACTAGCGGGAGTTTCGGGGAGCTGTTTTTT. Protein sequence: CATPPRTWTSGSFGELFF.

This clonotype appeared many times. V and J are TRBV20-1 and TRBJ2-5; weak D call: TRBD1 (5 bases). V dropped 5 bases and J dropped 5 bases, with 15 bases sitting between them. The length of the CDR3 is 13 residues. Germline CDR1 DFQATT, CDR2 SNEGSKA (reference sequence). The CDR3 here is CSAPPQGRETQYF. CDR3 DNA sequence: TGCAGTGCTCCCCCTCAGGGAAGGGAGACCCAGTACTTC.

This clonotype was seen at least ten times. The V gene is TRBV7-2, the J gene TRBJ1-2; no definite D call. Germline V gene data show CDR1 as SGHTA and CDR2 as FQGNSA. This CDR3 contains 13 residues. V shed 3 bases and J shed 0 bases, with 5 bases lying between them. CDR3 sequence: CASSFSTNYGYTF. CDR3 bases: TGTGCCAGCAGCTTCAGTACTAACTATGGCTACACCTTC.

The CDR3 DNA reads TGTGCCAGCAGTGTCCCCGGGGATGAAAAACTGTTTTTT. Translating it yields CASSVPGDEKLFF. The chain uses TRBV6-6 and TRBJ1-4; no definite D call. The CDR3 sequence is 13 residues long. The germline V and J ends were trimmed by 5 bases and 6 bases, with 10 bases remaining between them. The V gene's germline CDR1 is MNHNY and CDR2 SVGAGI (reference sequence).

This chain connects TRBV2 to TRBJ2-6; D gene unclear. The CDR3 is 18 amino acids. Germline CDR1 reads SNHLY; CDR2 reads FYNNEI. The V and J ends lost 7 bases and 0 bases respectively, with 19 bases between them. CDR3: CASIPDMEAISGANVLTF. The CDR3 DNA is TGTGCCAGCATCCCAGACATGGAAGCCATCTCTGGGGCCAACGTCCTGACTTTC.

J is TRBJ2-5 and V is TRBV2, with 8 bases aligning to TRBD1. Germline V gives CDR1 SNHLY, CDR2 FYNNEI. The CDR3 runs to 14 residues. V shed 6 bases, J shed 3 bases, and the junction held 6 bases outside the gene matches. The CDR3 sequence is CASSWDRREETQYF. In DNA, the CDR3 is TGTGCCAGCAGCTGGGACAGGAGGGAAGAGACCCAGTACTTC.

This chain uses TRBV10-3 with TRBJ1-3; D is undetermined. Trimming took off 6 bases at V and 6 bases at J, with 0 bases between the two ends. The CDR3 covers 9 residues. CDR1 and CDR2 (germline): ENHRY, SYGVKD. The CDR3 nucleotides are TGTGCCATCAGAAACACCATATATTTT. It encodes CAIRNTIYF.

This clonotype was observed at least ten times. The rearrangement links TRBV12-3 or TRBV12-4 to TRBJ2-2, with TRBD1 matching over 12 bases. CDR3 size: 15 residues. V dropped 5 bases and J dropped 6; count of bases not matched to a gene: 4. DNA for the CDR3: TGTGCCAGCAGTCCCGGGACAGGGGGCCCCGGGGAGCTGTTTTTT. It codes for CASSPGTGGPGELFF.

Many counts were recorded for this clonotype. This rearrangement joins TRBV20-1 to TRBJ2-7; 14 nucleotides match TRBD2. Trimming took 6 bases from V and 6 from J; bases not matched to a gene: 1. The CDR3 has 12 residues. The germline gives CDR1 DFQATT, CDR2 SNEGSKA (reference sequence). The CDR3 DNA reads TGCAGTGCGGGACTAGCGGGAGCCGAGCAGTACTTC. Translating gives CSAGLAGAEQYF.

There are many counts of this clonotype. This chain connects TRBV7-9 to TRBJ1-6; D is unresolved. The germline gives CDR1 SEHNR, CDR2 FQNEAQ (reference sequence). Trimming shortened V by 5 bases and J by 7 bases, and 9 bases separated the two germline ends. The CDR3 sequence is 13 residues long. CDR3 coding DNA: TGTGCCAGCAGCGCCGGTTCGAATTCACCCCTCCACTTT. Translating gives CASSAGSNSPLHF.

The chain is built from TRBV29-1 and TRBJ1-2; D is possibly TRBD1 (6 bases). CDR3 length equals 13 residues. Trimming left V 4 bases short and J 2 bases short, with 11 bases between. Germline V gene sequence: CDR1 SQVTM, CDR2 ANQGSEA. DNA of the CDR3: TGCAGCGTTGTGCTCAGGGGCAACTATGGCTACACCTTC. Its protein is CSVVLRGNYGYTF.